This T cell receptor (beta chain) was found in a study of blood T cell dynamics during melanoma immunotherapy. Study-level information: Standard first-line treatment here was pembrolizumab or nivolumab plus ipilimumab in metastatic melanoma. Points from the study as a whole: Whether repertoire-driving clones were melanoma-specific could not be determined.

Each bulk PBMC sample had roughly 0.35 ug DNA loaded. Only in-frame clones appear in the TCRdb table, and some are missing; sequencing was by immunoSEQ multiplex PCR. This table holds approximately 11,000 clones, 80% to 90% found once. As to this clone: The antigen is unknown.

As to time point: week 3, after first cycle of checkpoint inhibitor. No patient had earlier systemic cancer treatment, concurrent immunosuppressants, or another active cancer. The source is a human donor with melanoma. This sample comprised blood, obtained from a patient treated with checkpoint blockade.

This chain's CDR3 is CASSSEAGAVTGELFF. The CDR3, as DNA: TGTGCCAGCAGCTCGGAAGCGGGGGCAGTCACCGGGGAGCTGTTTTTT. The J gene is TRBJ2-2, the V gene TRBV7-3; 8 positions match TRBD2. The CDR3 runs 16 residues. Trimming removed 4 bases from V and 4 bases from J; junction bases left unmatched: 8. The germline gives CDR1 SGHTA, CDR2 FQGTGA. The whole variable domain, filled in from reference TRBV7-3 and TRBJ2-2, reads GAGVSQTPSNKVTEKGKYVELRCDPISGHTALYWYRQSLGQGPEFLIYFQGTGAADDSGLPNDRFFAVRPEGSVSTLKIQRTERGDSAVYLCASSSEAGAVTGELFFGEGSRLTVL.